The rows below give T cell receptor beta chains drawn from one sample of a study of blood T cell repertoires in COVID-19. Some clones are missing from TCRdb's copy, which holds only in-frame ones; the method was immunoSEQ multiplex PCR. This table has about 64,000 clones, roughly 90% appearing once. The sequenced sample consisted of peripheral blood. All receptors come from a man aged 65 to 79 with acute or convalescent COVID-19. The CDR3 runs from the conserved cysteine through the conserved F or W. A D gene is named only where the DNA matches it firmly. For some rows the clone size is stated as once, few or many, or as a class when expanded; others skip it.

clone_size	d_call	v_call	j_call	cdr3_nt	cdr3_aa
.	TRBD1	TRBV5-6	TRBJ1-1	TGTGCCAGCAGCTCGTACAGGGGAGGCAAACCCCAAACAAGCACTGAAGCTTTCTTT	CASSSYRGGKPQTSTEAFF
.	.	TRBV4-3	TRBJ1-5	TGCGCCAGCAGCCAAGATGTAAGAGGTAGCAATCAGCCCCAGCATTTT	CASSQDVRGSNQPQHF
.	.	TRBV6-4	TRBJ1-2	TGTGCCAGCAGTGACTCCCCCAGACAGCACTATGGCTACACCTTC	CASSDSPRQHYGYTF
few	.	TRBV6-5	TRBJ2-7	TGTGCCAGCGGGCCTCCGGGACTGGGGTCGCGGGAGCAGTACTTC	CASGPPGLGSREQYF
.	.	TRBV7-7	TRBJ2-2	TGTGCACTTGGAGCGAACACCGGGGAGCTGTTTTTT	CALGANTGELFF
.	.	TRBV4-2	TRBJ1-1	TGTGCCAGCAGCCAAGGAACATGGAACACTGAAGCTTTCTTT	CASSQGTWNTEAFF
.	.	TRBV4-1	TRBJ1-3	TGCGCCAGCAGCCCGCCCGACAAAAAGAGCTCTGGAAACACCATATATTTT	CASSPPDKKSSGNTIYF
.	TRBD1	TRBV11-2	TRBJ1-4	TGTGCCAGCAGCTCGTACGGGACAGGAAATGAAAAACTGTTTTTT	CASSSYGTGNEKLFF
once	.	TRBV7-2	TRBJ2-2	TGTGCCAGCAGTTATAGGGGAGCAGGGGCCACCGGGGAGCTGTTTTTT	CASSYRGAGATGELFF
few	.	TRBV2	TRBJ1-1	TGTGCCAGCAGTAGGGGGACATACACTGAAGCTTTCTTT	CASSRGTYTEAFF
.	.	TRBV6-6	TRBJ2-7	TGTGCCAGCAGTTACCCCCAGGGGTCCTTTTACGAGCAGTACTTC	CASSYPQGSFYEQYF
.	TRBD2	TRBV11-2	TRBJ2-5	TGTGCCAGCAGCCGGGGACTAGCGGGGGAAGAGACCCAGTACTTC	CASSRGLAGEETQYF
.	.	TRBV30	TRBJ1-4	TGTGCCACCCGCGCCTACAGGGCTGAAAAACTGTTTTTT	CATRAYRAEKLFF
few	TRBD1	TRBV3-1/TRBV3-2	TRBJ2-5	TGTGCCAGCAGCCCTGGACAGGGAGTAAGAGAGACCCAGTACTTC	CASSPGQGVRETQYF
once	TRBD1	TRBV28	TRBJ1-4	TGTGCCAGCAGTTTTGACAGGGCTTTTGAAAAACTGTTTTTT	CASSFDRAFEKLFF
once	.	TRBV5-8	TRBJ2-4	TGTGCCAGCCCCTTTGTGGGGGCGGATCAGTACTTC	CASPFVGADQYF
.	.	TRBV2	TRBJ2-1	TGTGCCAGCAGTGAAGAGGTCCTGAGGCCTAATGAGCAGTTCTTC	CASSEEVLRPNEQFF
.	.	TRBV5-6	TRBJ2-2	TGTGCCAGCAGCCCCACCGACAGTGACACCGGGGAGCTGTTTTTT	CASSPTDSDTGELFF
.	TRBD2	TRBV9	TRBJ2-3	TGTGCCAGCAGCGGGAGCGGGGGGAGTAGAAATACGCAGTATTTT	CASSGSGGSRNTQYF
.	.	TRBV6-2/TRBV6-3	TRBJ2-2	TGTGCCAGCAGTCTCCGGAGCCCCCCTTTGAACACCGGGGAGCTGTTTTTT	CASSLRSPPLNTGELFF
.	TRBD2	TRBV7-2	TRBJ2-3	TGTGCCAGCAGCTTGACCTCTAGCGGGGGGGATCAGATAGTGCAGTATTTT	CASSLTSSGGDQIVQYF
.	TRBD1	TRBV10-3	TRBJ2-1	TGTGCCATCAGTGACTTCAAGGGGACAGGGGTTCGCAATGAGCAGTTCTTC	CAISDFKGTGVRNEQFF
.	TRBD1	TRBV18	TRBJ2-7	TGTGCCAGCTCACCAAGAGGGACAGGGGGGTACGAGCAGTACTTC	CASSPRGTGGYEQYF